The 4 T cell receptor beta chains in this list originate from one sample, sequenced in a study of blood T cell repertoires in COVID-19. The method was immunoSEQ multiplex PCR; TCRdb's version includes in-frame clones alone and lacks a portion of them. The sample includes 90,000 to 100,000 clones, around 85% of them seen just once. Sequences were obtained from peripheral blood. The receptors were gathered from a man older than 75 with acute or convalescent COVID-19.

The CDR3: CATSSFTSGEGEQFF. The CDR3 DNA sequence: TGTGCCACCAGCAGTTTCACCTCAGGGGAGGGTGAGCAGTTCTTC. This rearrangement joins TRBV15 to TRBJ2-1; possibly TRBD2 for D (7 bases). V lost 3 bases to trimming and J lost 9 bases, with 18 bases between them. Germline V lookup: CDR1 LNHNV, CDR2 YYDKDF (reference sequence). The CDR3 is 15 amino acids.

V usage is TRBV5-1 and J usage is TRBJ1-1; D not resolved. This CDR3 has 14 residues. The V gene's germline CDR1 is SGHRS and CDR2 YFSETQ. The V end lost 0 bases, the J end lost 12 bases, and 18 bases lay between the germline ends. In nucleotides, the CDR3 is TGCGCCAGCAGCTTGGGTGGAGGGAAAGATGAGACTTTCTTT. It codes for CASSLGGGKDETFF.

The CDR3 DNA sequence: TGTGCCATCAGACTAGCAGGAGATACGCAGTATTTT. Translated, it gives CAIRLAGDTQYF. The chain recombines TRBV10-3 with TRBJ2-3, with D maybe TRBD2 (6 bases). Trimming took off 6 bases at V and 5 bases at J, with 9 bases between the two ends. CDR1 and CDR2 (germline): ENHRY, SYGVKD. The CDR3 runs 12 residues.

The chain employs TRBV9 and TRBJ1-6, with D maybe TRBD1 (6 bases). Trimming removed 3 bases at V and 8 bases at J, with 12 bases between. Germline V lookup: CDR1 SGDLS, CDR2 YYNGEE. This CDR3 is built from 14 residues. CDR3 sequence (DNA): TGTGCCAGCAGCGGTGGGGCAGGGGATTCACCCCTCCACTTT. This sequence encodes CASSGGAGDSPLHF.